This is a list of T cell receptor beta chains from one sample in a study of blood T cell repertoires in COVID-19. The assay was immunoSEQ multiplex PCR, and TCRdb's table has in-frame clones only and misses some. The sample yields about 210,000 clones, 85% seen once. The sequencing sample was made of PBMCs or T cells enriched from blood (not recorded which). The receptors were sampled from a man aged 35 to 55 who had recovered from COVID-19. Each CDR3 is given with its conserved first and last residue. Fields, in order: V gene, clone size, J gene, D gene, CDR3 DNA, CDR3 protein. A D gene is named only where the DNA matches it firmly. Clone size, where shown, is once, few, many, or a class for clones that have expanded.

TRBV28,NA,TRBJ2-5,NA,TGTGCCAGCAGTCCATGGGCGGGTGGCCAAGAGACCCAGTACTTC,CASSPWAGGQETQYF
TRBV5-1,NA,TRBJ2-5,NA,TGCGCCAGCACGGCGCTTGGGACTCAAGAGACCCAGTACTTC,CASTALGTQETQYF
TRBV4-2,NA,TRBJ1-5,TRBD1,TGTGCCAGCAGCCCAGAGGGGGCGGGCACTAATCAGCCCCAGCATTTT,CASSPEGAGTNQPQHF
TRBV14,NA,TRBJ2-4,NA,TGTGCCAGCAGCCAAGATATGAGGGGGAACATTCAGTACTTC,CASSQDMRGNIQYF
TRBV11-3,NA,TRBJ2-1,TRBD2,TGTGCCAGCAGCTTAACCCTCGGGCTAGCGGGACGATTTGGTGAGCAGTTCTTC,CASSLTLGLAGRFGEQFF
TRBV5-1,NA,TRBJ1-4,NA,TGCGCCAGCAGCTTGGACAGGGTGGGCGAAAAACTGTTTTTT,CASSLDRVGEKLFF
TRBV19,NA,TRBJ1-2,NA,TGTGCCAGCCTGTTAAGAGGGACAAATGGCTACACCTTC,CASLLRGTNGYTF
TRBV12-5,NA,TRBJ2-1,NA,TGTGCTAGTGGTCCGGACTCTGAGCAGTTCTTC,CASGPDSEQFF
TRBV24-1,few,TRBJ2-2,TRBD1,TGTGCCACCAGTGATACTGAGGGGGCATACACCGGGGAGCTGTTTTTT,CATSDTEGAYTGELFF
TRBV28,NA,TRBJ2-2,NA,TGTGCCAGCAGTTTTCAGGGACTGAACACCGGGGAGCTGTTTTTT,CASSFQGLNTGELFF
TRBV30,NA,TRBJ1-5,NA,TGTGCCTGGAGTGAAGGGGGTAGCAATCAGCCCCAGCATTTT,CAWSEGGSNQPQHF
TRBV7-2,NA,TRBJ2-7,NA,TGTGCCAGCAGCTTAGCGGGAGGAACCTACGAGCAGTACTTC,CASSLAGGTYEQYF
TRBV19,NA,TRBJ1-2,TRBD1,TGTGCCAGTAGTCCCTCACGGGACAGCGAATCATATGGCTACACCTTC,CASSPSRDSESYGYTF
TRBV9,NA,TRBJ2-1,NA,TGTGCCAGCAGCAGCACTAGTCGCCTCGTCCAGTTCTTC,CASSSTSRLVQFF
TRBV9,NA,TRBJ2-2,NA,TGTGCCAGCAGCGAACAGAGCACCGGGGAGCTGTTTTTT,CASSEQSTGELFF
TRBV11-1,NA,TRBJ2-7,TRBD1,TGTGCCAGCAGCCACGGACAGGGGGCTTACGAGCAGTACTTC,CASSHGQGAYEQYF
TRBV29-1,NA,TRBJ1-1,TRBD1,TGCAGCATTTATCTCACAGGGGCTTTTATGAACACTGAAGCTTTCTTT,CSIYLTGAFMNTEAFF
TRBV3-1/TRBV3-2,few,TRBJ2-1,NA,TGTGCCAGCAGCCTAAGGAGTGGCGGCTCTAACAATGAGCAGTTCTTC,CASSLRSGGSNNEQFF
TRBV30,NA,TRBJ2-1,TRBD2,TGTGCCTGGAGTGTCGGGACTAGCGGGAGTCTTAGGAATGAGCAGTTCTTC,CAWSVGTSGSLRNEQFF
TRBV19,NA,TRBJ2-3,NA,TGTGCCAGTAGTATGACTAGGGGAAGAACGCAGTATTTT,CASSMTRGRTQYF
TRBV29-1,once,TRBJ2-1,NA,TGCAGCGTTGCAGGACAGACCAATGAGCAGTTCTTC,CSVAGQTNEQFF
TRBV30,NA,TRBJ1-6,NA,TGTGCCTGGAGTGGTGTCGACTCCAATTCACCCCTCCACTTT,CAWSGVDSNSPLHF
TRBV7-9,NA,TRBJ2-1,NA,TGTGCCAGCAGCTTGGGGAGCGGGAATGAGCAGTTCTTC,CASSLGSGNEQFF
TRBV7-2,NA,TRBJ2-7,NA,TGTGCCAGCAGCTCCAACGCAGTAAATCCCTACGAGCAGTACTTC,CASSSNAVNPYEQYF